The T cell receptor (beta chain) under discussion was sequenced for a study of blood T cell repertoires in COVID-19. Across the whole study: The United States, Italy and Spain were the sources of the acute and convalescent COVID-19 samples. PBMCs, B-cell-depleted T cells, or T cells provided the cDNA or gDNA that made up the material.

In the study's own analysis: Using reference gene primer amplification, nucleated cell counts were estimated. Produced via immunoSEQ multiplex PCR; TCRdb's table is partial and in-frame only. V, J and clone size reflect that table, while D and trimming were determined from the DNA. The data contain around 45,000 clones, approximately 88% of them singletons. This clone was counted once. V was pared by 0 bases and J by 7 bases, with 15 bases between. The CDR3 is 15 residues long. The V gene's germline CDR1 is MGHRA and CDR2 YSYEKL. The clonotype was recovered from a man aged 60 to 75 with active COVID-19. The V and J genes are TRBV4-1 and TRBJ1-2, with D perhaps TRBD1 (5 bases). What was sequenced was peripheral blood. The chain's CDR3 is CASSQDQGLSSGYTF. The CDR3 DNA is TGCGCCAGCAGCCAAGACCAGGGATTATCGAGTGGCTACACCTTC.